These 25 T cell receptor beta chains share one sample of origin, sequenced in a study of patients and donors after allogeneic stem cell transplantation. From the RT-PCR reads, TCRdb called clonotypes with MiXCR, one entry per CDR3 protein. The sample lists over 350,000 distinct CDR3 sequences, 16% seen once, with roughly 7.2% in the top ten. Sample: blood, either unsorted or a sorted T cell fraction (not recorded which). These receptors were obtained from a human donor who was either an allogeneic HSCT recipient or a stem cell or donor lymphocyte infusion donor (not recorded which). It is not recorded whose cells these are; they may come from a transplant donor.

This clonotype was found a few times. A junction end diverges from the germline sequence, so it may reflect a read error. The rearrangement joins TRBV7-9 to TRBJ1-3, with D unresolved. The CDR3 has 15 amino acids. Germline-derived CDR1 and CDR2 are SEHNR and FQNEAQ (reference sequence). The CDR3 DNA follows: TGTTCCAGCAGCCAACGCGACTCTTCGGGAAACACCATATATTTT. Amino acid sequence: CSSSQRDSSGNTIYF.

This clonotype was observed a handful of times. The V and J genes are TRBV7-9 and TRBJ1-1; D not certain. The CDR3 loop spans 14 amino acids. The germline V gene encodes CDR1 SEHNR and CDR2 FQNEAQ (reference sequence). V was clipped by 2 bases and J by 1 base, with 8 bases between them. The CDR3 sequence is CASSLPLKNTEAFF. CDR3 coding DNA: TGTGCCAGCAGCTTACCCCTTAAGAACACTGAAGCTTTCTTT.

A few counts support this clonotype. The J gene is TRBJ1-1, the V gene TRBV7-6; 12 bases match TRBD1. Germline trimming cut 6 bases from V and 3 bases from J; bases unmatched to any gene: 11. The CDR3 loop spans 17 amino acids. Looked up from germline, CDR1 is SGHVS and CDR2 is FNYEAQ. The CDR3 coding sequence is TGTGCCAGCAGTCTTCGGGGGACAGGGGGCGGGGACACTGAAGCTTTCTTT. Amino acids: CASSLRGTGGGDTEAFF. The full variable domain, rest sourced from reference TRBV7-6 and TRBJ1-1, is GAGVSQSPRYKVTKRGQDVALRCDPISGHVSLYWYRQALGQGPEFLTYFNYEAQQDKSGLPNDRFSAERPEGSISTLTIQRTEQRDSAMYRCASSLRGTGGGDTEAFFGQGTRLTVV.

This clonotype has a count of ten or more. The V gene is TRBV25-1, the J gene TRBJ2-7; unclear D gene. V shed 3 bases and J shed 4 bases, with 4 bases lying between them. The CDR3 spans 11 residues. CDR1 and CDR2 (germline): MGHDK, SYGVNS. CDR3 sequence (DNA): TGTGCCAGCAGTGACGGGTACGAGCAGTACTTC. Amino acid sequence: CASSDGYEQYF.

V is TRBV15 and J is TRBJ2-3, with D unclear. This CDR3 region has 12 residues. CDR1 is LNHNV, CDR2 YYDKDF, per germline (reference sequence). Trimming left V 2 bases short and J 4 bases short, with 4 bases between. For the CDR3, the DNA is TGTGCCACCAGCAGACCCTCAGATACGCAGTATTTT. This codes for CATSRPSDTQYF.

This clonotype was counted only a few times. This rearrangement joins TRBV2 to TRBJ2-2; TRBD2 agrees at 7 bases. The trim removed 6 bases at V and 0 bases at J, leaving 1 base unmatched. The CDR3 is 14 amino acids. Germline V lookup: CDR1 SNHLY, CDR2 FYNNEI. CDR3 nucleotide sequence: TGTGCCAGCAGGGCGGGGGCGAACACCGGGGAGCTGTTTTTT. Translation: CASRAGANTGELFF. Complete variable domain (other parts from reference TRBV2 and TRBJ2-2): EPEVTQTPSHQVTQMGQEVILRCVPISNHLYFYWYRQILGQKVEFLVSFYNNEISEKSEIFDDQFSVERPDGSNFTLKIRSTKLEDSAMYFCASRAGANTGELFFGEGSRLTVL.

The V and J genes are TRBV2 and TRBJ2-1, with TRBD1 matching 8 bases. The CDR3 has 12 amino acids. J gave up 6 bases and V 9 bases, and 4 bases lay outside the gene matches. The germline V gene encodes CDR1 SNHLY and CDR2 FYNNEI. CDR3 in amino acids: CARETGVNEQFF. CDR3 DNA: TGTGCCAGAGAGACAGGGGTCAATGAGCAGTTCTTC.

This chain uses TRBV4-2 with TRBJ2-5, with 10 bases aligning to TRBD1. CDR1 and CDR2 from the germline V gene are LGHNA and YNFKEQ. The CDR3 length is 14 residues. J was trimmed by 4 bases and V by 1 base; bases with no gene match: 0. The CDR3 DNA reads TGTGCCAGCAGCCAAGGACAGGGGGCAGAGACCCAGTACTTC. It yields the protein CASSQGQGAETQYF.

This clonotype was seen a few times. The chain combines TRBV12-3 or TRBV12-4 with TRBJ1-4, with a possible D match to TRBD1 (6 bases). The CDR3 sequence is 14 residues long. V was clipped by 3 bases and J by 4 bases, with 9 bases between them. CDR3 sequence: CASSLWGHNEKLFF. The CDR3 DNA reads TGTGCCAGCAGTTTGTGGGGACATAATGAAAAACTGTTTTTT.

Here the CDR3 DNA reads TGTGCCAGCAGCAAACTCAGGGAGAGGTCCAAAAACATTCAGTACTTC. Residues: CASSKLRERSKNIQYF. This chain uses TRBV12-3 or TRBV12-4 with TRBJ2-4; either TRBD1 or TRBD2 may supply D (5 bases each). Between the trimmed V and J ends, which lost 6 bases and 2 bases, there was a span of 17 bases. The CDR3 runs 16 residues.

J is TRBJ1-2 and V is TRBV5-1, with 9 nucleotides matching TRBD1. CDR1 SGHRS and CDR2 YFSETQ come from the germline V gene. The V segment lost 4 bases and the J segment 8 bases; nucleotides outside the gene matches: 12. The CDR3 totals 15 residues. The CDR3 DNA follows: TGCGCCAGCAGCCCGGACAGGGGCCCCCTTGGAGGCTACACCTTC. Its protein product is CASSPDRGPLGGYTF.

Only a few counts were recorded for this clonotype. The rearrangement uses TRBV6-2 or TRBV6-3 and TRBJ2-1; no clear D. Trimming took off 0 bases at V and 8 bases at J, with 11 bases between the two ends. Germline V CDR1 and CDR2: MNHEY, SVGEGT. The CDR3 loop spans 14 amino acids. Here the CDR3 DNA reads TGTGCCAGCAGTTACTCTATTGGGTACCATGAGCAGTTCTTC. Translating it yields CASSYSIGYHEQFF.

This clonotype has just a few counts. V and J are TRBV27 and TRBJ1-2, with D possibly TRBD1 on 5 matching bases. V was cut by 5 bases and J by 4 bases, with 17 bases left in between. The CDR3 totals 15 residues. CDR1 is MNHEY, CDR2 SMNVEV, per germline (reference sequence). CDR3 region: CASSTGGGVSYGYTF. CDR3 DNA: TGTGCCAGCAGTACTGGGGGAGGTGTGAGCTATGGCTACACCTTC.

This sequence joins TRBV19 and TRBJ2-1; 10 bases fit TRBD2. The junction had 6 bases not matched to a gene; V was cut back by 4 bases and J by 3 bases. This CDR3 contains 16 residues. CDR1 and CDR2 from the germline V gene are LNHDA and SQIVND (reference sequence). This chain's CDR3 is CASSTLAGGIYNEQFF. The CDR3 region has the DNA TGTGCCAGTAGTACCTTAGCGGGGGGCATCTACAATGAGCAGTTCTTC.

This chain uses TRBV5-1 with TRBJ1-1; no definite D call. V was pared by 4 bases and J by 0 bases, with 13 bases between. CDR3 length: 15 residues. Germline V gene sequence: CDR1 SGHRS, CDR2 YFSETQ. The CDR3 spells CASSKAQAVNTEAFF. DNA of the CDR3: TGCGCCAGCAGCAAGGCCCAAGCAGTGAACACTGAAGCTTTCTTT. Using reference TRBV5-1 and TRBJ1-1 for the parts outside the CDR3, the full variable domain is KAGVTQTPRYLIKTRGQQVTLSCSPISGHRSVSWYQQTPGQGLQFLFEYFSETQRNKGNFPGRFSGRQFSNSRSEMNVSTLELGDSALYLCASSKAQAVNTEAFFGQGTRLTVV.

The chain's CDR3 is CASSQDDRAYGYTF. The DNA for the CDR3 is TGTGCCAGCAGCCAAGACGACAGGGCCTATGGCTACACCTTC. This chain connects TRBV4-2 to TRBJ1-2; 7 bases fit TRBD1. This CDR3 contains 14 residues. J gave up 4 bases and V 0 bases, and 2 bases lay outside the gene matches. Germline V gives CDR1 LGHNA, CDR2 YNFKEQ.

This clonotype has a handful of counts. This sequence joins TRBV20-1 and TRBJ2-3; 11 nucleotides align to TRBD2. There are 14 residues in the CDR3. V shed 4 bases, J shed 7 bases, and the junction held 7 bases outside the gene matches. Germline V gene data show CDR1 as DFQATT and CDR2 as SNEGSKA (reference sequence). Here the CDR3 reads CSAILAGAGNTQYF. The CDR3 region has the DNA TGCAGTGCTATACTAGCGGGGGCGGGAAATACGCAGTATTTT.

This clonotype was counted many times. This rearrangement joins TRBV5-1 to TRBJ2-2; a weak D match, TRBD2 (7 bases). This CDR3 spans 16 amino acids. Germline V gives CDR1 SGHRS, CDR2 YFSETQ. The V end was cut by 3 bases, the J end by 3 bases, with 15 bases between. The CDR3 region is CASSSWSGGDTGELFF. The CDR3 DNA reads TGCGCCAGCAGCTCTTGGTCGGGGGGCGACACCGGGGAGCTGTTTTTT.

The chain links TRBV12-3 or TRBV12-4 to TRBJ2-1; no clear D gene. This CDR3 contains 17 residues. V was trimmed by 5 bases and J by 0 bases, leaving 17 bases between them. CDR3 DNA: TGTGCCAGCAGTCCGCGACCAGCGTCGAGCTCCTACAATGAGCAGTTCTTC. This encodes CASSPRPASSSYNEQFF.

The chain combines TRBV6-5 with TRBJ2-3, with D perhaps matching TRBD2 (5 bases). This CDR3 is 15 amino acids long. V was trimmed by 2 bases and J by 0 bases, leaving 9 bases between them. Germline CDR1 and CDR2: MNHEY and SVGAGI. The CDR3 DNA sequence: TGTGCCAGCAGTTACAGCGGCTTTAGCACAGATACGCAGTATTTT. This codes for CASSYSGFSTDTQYF.

V usage is TRBV20-1 and J usage is TRBJ2-1; unclear D gene. The CDR3 has 11 residues. Germline V gene data show CDR1 as DFQATT and CDR2 as SNEGSKA (reference sequence). V dropped 0 bases and J dropped 5 bases, with 2 bases sitting between them. CDR3 DNA sequence: TGCAGTGCTAGAGATGACAATGAGCAGTTCTTC. Its translation is CSARDDNEQFF.

In its sample, this clonotype was seen many times. This rearrangement joins TRBV5-1 to TRBJ1-1; the D gene is possibly TRBD1 (5 bases). Trimming cost V 0 bases and J 5 bases, with 11 bases left between them. The CDR3 is 14 amino acids. Germline values: CDR1 SGHRS, CDR2 YFSETQ. CDR3 bases: TGCGCCAGCAGCTTGGCAGGGCTGGAGACTGAAGCTTTCTTT. This translates into CASSLAGLETEAFF.

There are a few counts of this clonotype. The chain has TRBV5-1 and TRBJ1-1, with 8 bases matching TRBD1. CDR3 length: 15 residues. V was clipped by 4 bases and J by 0 bases; unmatched bases: 5. Germline V gives CDR1 SGHRS, CDR2 YFSETQ. DNA for the CDR3: TGCGCCAGCAGCCGCCGGGACAGGTTGAACACTGAAGCTTTCTTT. It translates to CASSRRDRLNTEAFF.

The chain employs TRBV6-2 or TRBV6-3 and TRBJ1-5, with TRBD1 matching over 10 bases. Losses at the gene ends were 4 bases for V and 7 bases for J; bases not matched to a gene: 4. Germline CDR1 reads MNHEY; CDR2 reads SVGEGT. This CDR3 has 14 residues. CDR3 coding DNA: TGTGCCAGCAGTTGGACAGGGGGGGTACAGCCCCAGCATTTT. Protein sequence: CASSWTGGVQPQHF.

This clonotype was seen more than once but under ten times. The V gene is TRBV12-3 or TRBV12-4, the J gene TRBJ1-2; weak D call: TRBD1 (5 bases). The length of the CDR3 is 15 residues. The V and J ends lost 6 bases and 4 bases respectively, with 18 bases between them. The CDR3 sequence: CASSKLGRGIYGYTF. In DNA form, the CDR3 reads TGTGCCAGCAGCAAGTTGGGGCGGGGGATCTATGGCTACACCTTC.